The T cell receptor (beta chain) described here comes from a study of radiation and T cells in renal cell carcinoma. About the study: Nephrectomy followed 15 Gy stereotactic body radiation by 4 weeks. Overall study results and limits: Without pretreatment biopsies, baseline tumor clonotype presence was undetermined.

Time point reported: blood 2 weeks post-SBRT. The treatment here: 15 Gy SBRT to primary tumor, nephrectomy 4 weeks later. The patient's renal cell carcinoma had clear cell pathology. V lost 3 bases and J lost 2, with 8 bases in between. The CDR3 sequence is 14 residues long. CDR1 and CDR2 from the germline V gene are LGHNA and YSLEER. Repertoires were generated with immunoSEQ multiplex PCR, while TCRdb's copy carries only in-frame clones and drops some. The repertoire holds around 60,000 clones, with roughly four fifths as singletons. Notes on this clone: Its antigen is undetermined.

This sequence originates from a man aged 60 to 69 with renal cell carcinoma. The rearrangement uses TRBV4-3 and TRBJ2-1; no clear D. The material sequenced was blood, taken from a patient whose treatment included radiotherapy and nephrectomy. The CDR3 is CASSQEDTYNEQFF. CDR3 in DNA: TGCGCCAGCAGCCAGGAAGACACCTACAATGAGCAGTTCTTC.